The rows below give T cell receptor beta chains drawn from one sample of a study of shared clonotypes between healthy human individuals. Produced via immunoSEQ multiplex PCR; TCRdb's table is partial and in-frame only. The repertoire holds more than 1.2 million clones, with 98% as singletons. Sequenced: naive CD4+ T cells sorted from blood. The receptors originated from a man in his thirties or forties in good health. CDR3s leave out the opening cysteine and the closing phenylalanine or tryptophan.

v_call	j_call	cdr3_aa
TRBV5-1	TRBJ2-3	ASSLSNGGSGSTDTQY
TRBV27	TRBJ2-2	ASSLFAGELF
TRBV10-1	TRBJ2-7	ASSAARGHSEQY
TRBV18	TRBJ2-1	ASSQAPRDQQF
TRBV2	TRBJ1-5	ASSARGGQPQH
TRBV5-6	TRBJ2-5	ASSARYQETQY
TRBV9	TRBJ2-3	ASSVRQGLAGVGDTQY
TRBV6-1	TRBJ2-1	ASTVVTGNYNEQF
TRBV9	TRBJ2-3	ASSVAGGPLDTQY
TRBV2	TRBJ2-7	ASMGRGYEQY
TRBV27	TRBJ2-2	AAASSSGEGTGELF
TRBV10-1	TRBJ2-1	ASSDSGQRYNEQF
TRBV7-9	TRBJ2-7	ASSLGTGVTYEQY
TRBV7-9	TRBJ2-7	ASSSSAKPY
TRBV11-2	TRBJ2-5	ASSLGVSLAEQETQY
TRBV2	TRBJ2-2	ASRRIGGRINTGELF
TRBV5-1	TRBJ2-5	ASSLSRSQETQY
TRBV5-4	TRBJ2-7	ASSLFSYEQY
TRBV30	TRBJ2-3	AWSVRGTGGSIRATDTQY
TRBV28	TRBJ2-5	ASSGTAYQETQY
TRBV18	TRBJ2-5	ASPTGGAEETQY
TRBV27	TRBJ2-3	ASSSTGRIPDTQY
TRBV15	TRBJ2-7	ATSRVSGWGYEQY
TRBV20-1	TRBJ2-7	SAGRPPVQY
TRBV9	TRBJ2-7	ASSPRGGFTYEQY
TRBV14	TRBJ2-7	ASGGAFYEQY
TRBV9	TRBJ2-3	ASSGAQGKDTQY
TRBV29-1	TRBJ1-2	SVRQGAT
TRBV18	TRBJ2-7	ASSPTSSYEQY
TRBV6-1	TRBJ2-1	ASSSEQF
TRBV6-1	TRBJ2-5	ASRERDLQETQY
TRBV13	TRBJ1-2	ASSSYRAPHYGYT
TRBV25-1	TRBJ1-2	ASSELYNGYT
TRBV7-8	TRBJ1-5	ASSLAKGTGSNQPQH
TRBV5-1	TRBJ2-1	ASSLAGDSYNEQF
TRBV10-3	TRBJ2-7	AISESKSPYEQY
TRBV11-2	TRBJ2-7	ASSHPGLYEQY
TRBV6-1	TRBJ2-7	ASSVVGGNAY
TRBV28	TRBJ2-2	ASSLRLAGGTGELF
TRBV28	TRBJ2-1	ASTRAGGGSKEQF
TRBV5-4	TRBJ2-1	ASSQGTSGRLYNEQF
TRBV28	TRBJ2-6	ASRRSGANVLT
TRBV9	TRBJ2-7	ASSASGTTGGEQY
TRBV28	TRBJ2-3	ASRLTLAGGPDTQY
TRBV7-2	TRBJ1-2	ASSLSSRGQDVDYGYT
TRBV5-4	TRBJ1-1	ASRRSWGQGGSEAF
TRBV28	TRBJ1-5	ASSLLIGGGNQPQH
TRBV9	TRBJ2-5	ASSVGKSGRKETQY
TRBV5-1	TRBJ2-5	ASSLAEGLETQY
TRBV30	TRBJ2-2	AWSLLRRTGIIGELF
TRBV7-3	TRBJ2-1	ASSSRGQANEQF
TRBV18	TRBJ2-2	ASSPPAWRGTLPGELF
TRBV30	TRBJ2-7	AWKERSEQY
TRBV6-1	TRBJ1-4	ASSGRTGGDEKLF
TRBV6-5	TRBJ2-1	ASSPTPPPYNEQF
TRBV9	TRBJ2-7	ASSPALGSSYEQY
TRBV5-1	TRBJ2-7	ASSFSQSYEQY
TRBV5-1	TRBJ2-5	ASSLDPTAGPVTQY
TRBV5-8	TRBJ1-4	ASSFGRDSTNEKLF
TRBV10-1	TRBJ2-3	ASSGTGGADTQY